What follows is one T cell receptor beta chain and its context. Its antigen remains unknown. Coverage ceases 3 residues before the CDR3 finishes, and the germline J gene fills in the end. This entry comes from a study of T cells in women clearing cervical HPV infection. The wider study: Blood came at first lesion visit for cases, post-clearance for controls. For cases, blood was sampled a median approximately 150 days after lesion detection, interquartile range about 90 to 200 days.

Assay used: immunoSEQ multiplex PCR; TCRdb lists only in-frame clones, some missing. Recorded for this sample: over 25,000 clones. Germline CDR1 is GTSNPN and CDR2 is SVGIG (reference sequence). CDR3 length equals 18 residues. Study-wide points: TRBV6-7 relative abundance averaged approximately 0.1% in cases and 0.15% to 0.2% in controls.

The material sequenced was blood buffy coat. This clonotype was sampled from a woman aged 18-70 years with a cervical HPV16 infection that either progressed to CIN3+ or cleared (not recorded which). J is TRBJ2-4 and V is TRBV30, with 11 bases aligning to TRBD1. The CDR3 bases that were read are TGTGCCTGGAGTGTACGGACAGGGGGCGAATCGGGAACGGATGGT. Its translation: CAWSVRTGGESGTDG. The CDR3 in its entirety is CAWSVRTGGESGTDGQYF. Combining the CDR3 with reference TRBV30 and TRBJ2-4 gives the whole variable domain SQTIHQWPATLVQPVGSPLSLECTVEGTSNPNLYWYRQAAGRGLQLLFYSVGIGQISSEVPQNLSASRPQDRQFILSSKKLLLSDSGFYLCAWSVRTGGESGTDGQYFGAGTRLSVL.